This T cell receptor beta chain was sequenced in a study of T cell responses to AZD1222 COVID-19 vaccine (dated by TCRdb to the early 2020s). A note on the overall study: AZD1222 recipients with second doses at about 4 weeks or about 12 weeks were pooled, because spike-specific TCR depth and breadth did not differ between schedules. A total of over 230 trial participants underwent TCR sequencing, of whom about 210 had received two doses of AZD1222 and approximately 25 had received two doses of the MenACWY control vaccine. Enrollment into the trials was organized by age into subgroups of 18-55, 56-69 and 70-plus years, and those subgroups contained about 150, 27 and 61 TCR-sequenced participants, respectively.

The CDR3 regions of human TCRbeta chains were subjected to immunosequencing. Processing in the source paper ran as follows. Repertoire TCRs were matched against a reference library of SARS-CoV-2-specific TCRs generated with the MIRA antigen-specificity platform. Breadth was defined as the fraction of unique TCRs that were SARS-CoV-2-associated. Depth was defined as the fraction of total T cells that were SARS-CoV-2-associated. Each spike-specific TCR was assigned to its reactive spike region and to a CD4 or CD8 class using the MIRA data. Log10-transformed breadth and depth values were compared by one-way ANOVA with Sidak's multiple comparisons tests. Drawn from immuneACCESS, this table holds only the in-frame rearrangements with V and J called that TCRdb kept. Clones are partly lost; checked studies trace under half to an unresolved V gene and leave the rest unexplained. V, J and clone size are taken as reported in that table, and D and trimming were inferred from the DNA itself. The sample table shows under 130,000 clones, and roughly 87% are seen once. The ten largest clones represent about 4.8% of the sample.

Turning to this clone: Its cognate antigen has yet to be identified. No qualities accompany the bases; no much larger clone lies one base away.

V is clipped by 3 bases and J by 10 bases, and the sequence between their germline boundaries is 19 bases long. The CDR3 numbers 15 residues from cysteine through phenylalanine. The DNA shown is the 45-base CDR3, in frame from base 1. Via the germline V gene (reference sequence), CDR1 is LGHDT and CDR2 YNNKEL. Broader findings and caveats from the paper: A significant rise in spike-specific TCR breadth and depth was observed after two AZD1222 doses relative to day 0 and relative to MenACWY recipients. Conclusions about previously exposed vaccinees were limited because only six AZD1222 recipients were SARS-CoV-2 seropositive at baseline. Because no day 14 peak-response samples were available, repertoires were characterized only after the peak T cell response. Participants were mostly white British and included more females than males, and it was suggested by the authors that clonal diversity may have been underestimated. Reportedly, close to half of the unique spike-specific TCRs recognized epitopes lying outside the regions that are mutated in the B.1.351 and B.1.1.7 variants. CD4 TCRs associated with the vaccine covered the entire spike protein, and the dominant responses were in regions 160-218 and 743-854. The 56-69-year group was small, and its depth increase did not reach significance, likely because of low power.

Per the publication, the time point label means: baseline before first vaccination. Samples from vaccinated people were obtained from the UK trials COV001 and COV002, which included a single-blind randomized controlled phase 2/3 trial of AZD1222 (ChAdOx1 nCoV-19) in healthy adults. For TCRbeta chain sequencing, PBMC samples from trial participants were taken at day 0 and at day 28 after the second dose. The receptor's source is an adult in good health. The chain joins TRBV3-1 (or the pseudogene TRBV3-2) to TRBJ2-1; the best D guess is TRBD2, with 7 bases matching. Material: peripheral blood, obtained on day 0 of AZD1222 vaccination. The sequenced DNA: TGTGCCAGCAGCCATCTAGGCCCGGGGGGCAGAGAGCAGTTCTTC. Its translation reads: CASSHLGPGGREQFF.